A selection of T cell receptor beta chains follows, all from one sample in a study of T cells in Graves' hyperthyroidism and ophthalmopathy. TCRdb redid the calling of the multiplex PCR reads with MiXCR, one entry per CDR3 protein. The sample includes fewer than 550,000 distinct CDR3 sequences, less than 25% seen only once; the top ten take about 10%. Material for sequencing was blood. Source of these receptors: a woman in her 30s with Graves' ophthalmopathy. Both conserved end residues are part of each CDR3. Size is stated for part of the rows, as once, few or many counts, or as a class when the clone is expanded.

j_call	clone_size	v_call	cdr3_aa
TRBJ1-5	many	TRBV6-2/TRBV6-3	CASRPPGQGGTKAQPQHF
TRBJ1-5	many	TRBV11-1	CASSLGSSGGSQPQHF
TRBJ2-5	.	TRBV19	CASSIGRYGETQYF
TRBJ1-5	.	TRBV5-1	CASSLMDRGQEQPQHF
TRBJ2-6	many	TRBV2	CASSDPVYHSGANVLTF
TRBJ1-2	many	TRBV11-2	CASSFQGSNYGYTF
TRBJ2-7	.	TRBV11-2	CASSLGSGQSYSYEQYF
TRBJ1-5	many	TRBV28	CASQGSNQPQHF
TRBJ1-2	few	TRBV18	CASSPTGRINYGYTF
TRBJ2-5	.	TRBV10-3	CAMKEMRTAGVLETQYF
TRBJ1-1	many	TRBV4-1	CASSLQGWNTEAFF
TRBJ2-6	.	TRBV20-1	CSASGQGVGGANVLTF
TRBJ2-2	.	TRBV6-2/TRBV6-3	CASSFLVGTFGELFF
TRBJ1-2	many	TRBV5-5	CASSIDRDRARGYTF
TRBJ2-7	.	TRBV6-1	CASTGGLASYEQYF
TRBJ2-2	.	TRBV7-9	CASSFSGLVAGELFF
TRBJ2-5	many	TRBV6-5	CASSYRSGETQYF
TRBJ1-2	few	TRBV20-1	CSASLGSSYTF
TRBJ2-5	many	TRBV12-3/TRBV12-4	CASSSLFVAGEETQYF
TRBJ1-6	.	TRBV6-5	CASSYSDRVGGSPLHF
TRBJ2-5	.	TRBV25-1	CASSERGGRETQYF
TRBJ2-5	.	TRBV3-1	CASSPSFSQETQYF
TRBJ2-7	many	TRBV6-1	CASSQTGGGTYEQYF
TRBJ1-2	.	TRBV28	CASSLQREAYGYTF
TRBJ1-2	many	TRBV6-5	CASSLQPYGYTF
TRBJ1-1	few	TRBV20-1	CSARLQNPNTEAFF
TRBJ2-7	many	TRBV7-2	CASSVWTGNSVEQYF
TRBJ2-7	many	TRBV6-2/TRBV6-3	CASSYRPTSGGLGGEQYF
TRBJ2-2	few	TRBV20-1	CSASRPKGANTGELFF
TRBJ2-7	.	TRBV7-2	CASSQTGPTGYEQYF
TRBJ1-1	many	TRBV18	CASSPLTGNERAFF
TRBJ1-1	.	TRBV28	CASSWAGTGPPFF
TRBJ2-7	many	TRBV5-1	CASSQTASYEQYF
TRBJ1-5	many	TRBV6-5	CASSSQTGYQPQHF
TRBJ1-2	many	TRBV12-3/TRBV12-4	CASSPAGRNGYTF
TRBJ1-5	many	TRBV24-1	CATSGRDRGSNQPQHF
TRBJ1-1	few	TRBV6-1	CASSGAKVRAFF
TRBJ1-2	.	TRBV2	CASRFGTAGYGYTF
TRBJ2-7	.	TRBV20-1	CSAQTGTGIRWSSYEQYF
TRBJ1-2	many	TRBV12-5	CASEAWGFNGYTF
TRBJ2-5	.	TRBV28	CASSTGYQETQYF
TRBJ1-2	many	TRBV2	CASSEWTGTDGYTF
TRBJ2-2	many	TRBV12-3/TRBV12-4	CASSPGAHNTGELFF
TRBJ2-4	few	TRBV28	CASSLAGYIQYF
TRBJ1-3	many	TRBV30	CAGTTGGGNTIYF
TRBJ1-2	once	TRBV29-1	CSVEDGGYGYTF
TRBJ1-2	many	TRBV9	CASSPEANYGYTF
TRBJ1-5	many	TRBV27	CASSFGFSSNQPQHF
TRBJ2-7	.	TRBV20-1	CSAGTKTGLVYF
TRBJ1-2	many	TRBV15	CATSRDPGFGYTF
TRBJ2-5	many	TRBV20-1	CSARHISGETQYF
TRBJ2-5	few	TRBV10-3	CAISESTGRLRETQYF